The 2 T cell receptor beta chains below were found in one sample sequenced in a study of Ad26.COV2.S vaccination and SARS-CoV-2 variants (dated by TCRdb to the early 2020s). The label giving this sample's treatment or condition can be read as: some 20 received Ad26.COV2.S at low or high dose, single or two shots; 5 received placebo; per-sample allocation not given. For vaccine and placebo recipients, the sequenced repertoires came from samples collected on day 63 after the first injection. Receptors were amplified or captured by the immunoSEQ multiplex PCR assay. In TCRdb, the immuneACCESS table is reduced to in-frame sequences with V and J assigned. These tables do not hold every clone; where another copy was compared, an unresolved V gene accounts for under half, and the others remain unexplained. The sample table contains about 400,000 clones; only one count was recorded for 70% to 90% of them. The top ten clones comprise approximately 1.9% of the sample.

The source material was peripheral blood, sampled in a trial of Ad26.COV2.S vaccine versus placebo. The receptors derive from a person between 18 and 59 years old who received the Ad26.COV2.S COVID-19 vaccine or a placebo.

V and J are TRBV5-6 and TRBJ1-2, with D unresolved. V dropped 2 bases and J dropped 4 bases, with 9 bases sitting between them. The CDR3 runs 13 residues. Germline V gives CDR1 SGHDT, CDR2 YYEEEE. The CDR3 loop is CASSFSPGYGYTF. The CDR3, as DNA: TGTGCCAGCAGCTTCAGCCCCGGCTATGGCTACACCTTC.

This clone was seen a handful of times. Here the CDR3 DNA reads TGTGCTAGTGGTTTGATGGGGGAGCTGGGCGGGGAGCTGTTTTTT. Protein product: CASGLMGELGGELFF. The rearrangement links TRBV12-5 to TRBJ2-2; either TRBD1 or TRBD2 may fit D (5 bases each). The V end lost 2 bases, the J end lost 7 bases, and 14 bases lay between the germline ends. From germline, CDR1 is LGHNT and CDR2 FRNRAP. This CDR3 comprises 15 residues.